Shown below are 14 T cell receptor beta chains from a single sample sequenced in a study of human T cells and chemical hapten exposure. TCRdb independently ran MiXCR on the RACE reads; one entry per CDR3 protein. The sample yields some 250,000 distinct CDR3 sequences, over 7.5% seen once. Regarding time point: pre-sensitization, week 0. As to treatment: therapeutic diphenylcyclopropenone sensitization with weekly scalp DPC. The sequences come from whole blood, collected in connection with sensitization to the hapten diphenylcyclopropenone (DPC). These receptors were taken from a man aged 18 to 30 with alopecia areata. Some clones in this sample may be carry-over from other donors' samples.

This clonotype was recorded at least ten times. This rearrangement joins TRBV7-2 to TRBJ2-5; D not resolved. Germline-derived CDR1 and CDR2 are SGHTA and FQGNSA. V was shortened by 5 bases and J by 0 bases, with 13 bases between the two germline ends. CDR3 length: 15 amino acids. The CDR3 here is CASSTSSWYQETQYF. CDR3 DNA sequence: TGTGCCAGCAGCACATCGTCATGGTACCAAGAGACCCAGTACTTC.

V is TRBV5-1 and J is TRBJ2-1, with D uncertain. Germline CDR1 is SGHRS and CDR2 is YFSETQ. With 0 bases removed from V and 5 bases from J, the gap between germline ends came to 9 bases. The CDR3 runs 14 residues. The CDR3 spells CASSLVFSDNEQFF. In nucleotides, the CDR3 is TGCGCCAGCAGCTTGGTATTCAGTGACAATGAGCAGTTCTTC.

A few counts support this clonotype. This rearrangement joins TRBV7-7 to TRBJ2-7; D perhaps matches TRBD1 (6 bases). Germline V gene sequence: CDR1 SSHAT, CDR2 FNYEAQ (reference sequence). Trimming left V 6 bases short and J 7 bases short, with 16 bases between. CDR3 size: 13 residues. This chain's CDR3 is CASSPGTRGEQYF. DNA of the CDR3: TGTGCCAGCAGTCCCGGGACACGAGGAGAGCAGTACTTC.

This clonotype has ten or more counts. At one of its ends the junction is not consistent with the germline gene, which may arise from a read error. The gene calls are TRBV6-2 or TRBV6-3 and TRBJ1-1, with D uncertain. The germline CDR1 and CDR2 sequences are MNHEY and SVGEGT. The CDR3 length is 12 residues. In DNA form, the CDR3 reads TGTGCCAGCAGTTACGAGAACAGTGAAGCTTTCTTT. This gives the protein CASSYENSEAFF.

The V gene is TRBV14, the J gene TRBJ2-6; 10 nucleotides align to TRBD1. J gave up 1 base and V 5 bases, and 5 bases lay outside the gene matches. CDR1 and CDR2 (germline): SGHDN, FVKESK. This CDR3 region has 17 residues. CDR3 amino acids: CASSGRQGASGANVLTF. CDR3 in DNA: TGTGCCAGCAGCGGTAGACAGGGGGCTTCTGGGGCCAACGTCCTGACTTTC.

This clonotype was seen many times. The rearrangement uses TRBV7-2 and TRBJ1-5; D uncertain. Germline V gene sequence: CDR1 SGHTA, CDR2 FQGNSA. The CDR3 has 16 residues. V lost 1 base and J 0 bases, leaving 10 bases between the germline ends. The CDR3 DNA reads as TGTGCCAGCAGCTTAGAAACCTGGTATAGCAATCAGCCCCAGCATTTT. It specifies CASSLETWYSNQPQHF.

This clonotype turned up a few times. The chain carries TRBV11-2 and TRBJ2-2; weak D call: TRBD2 (5 bases). The germline gives CDR1 SGHAT, CDR2 FQNNGV. Trimming stripped 3 bases from V and 3 bases from J, with 11 bases between. This CDR3 spans 15 amino acids. In nucleotides, the CDR3 is TGTGCCAGCAGCTTCCGGGCGGGTCACACCGGGGAGCTGTTTTTT. Its translation: CASSFRAGHTGELFF.

The table lists this clonotype with a few counts. This sequence joins TRBV5-1 and TRBJ1-6; TRBD1 matches at 8 bases. Germline CDR1 SGHRS, CDR2 YFSETQ. V was clipped by 4 bases and J by 8 bases; unmatched bases: 5. The CDR3 is 14 residues long. CDR3: CASSPDRGDSPLHF. CDR3 bases: TGCGCCAGCAGCCCCGACAGGGGTGATTCACCCCTCCACTTT.

This clonotype has more than one count but fewer than ten. V and J are TRBV5-1 and TRBJ1-1; D is unclear. Trimming pared 4 bases from V and 1 base from J, leaving 14 bases between. The CDR3 contains 15 residues. The germline gives CDR1 SGHRS, CDR2 YFSETQ. CDR3 bases: TGCGCCAGCAGCACGAGGGCAGGACCGAACACTGAAGCTTTCTTT. It codes for CASSTRAGPNTEAFF.

This clonotype was picked up a small number of times. The V and J genes are TRBV7-9 and TRBJ2-3; tentative D call: TRBD2 (5 bases). With 6 bases removed from V and 0 bases from J, the gap between germline ends came to 16 bases. There are 16 residues in the CDR3. Germline-derived CDR1 and CDR2 are SEHNR and FQNEAQ (reference sequence). This CDR3 reads CASSPTRTGSTDTQYF. The CDR3 nucleotides are TGTGCCAGCAGTCCTACACGGACTGGAAGCACAGATACGCAGTATTTT.

This clonotype was counted a few times. This sequence joins TRBV18 and TRBJ2-5; no clear D. Germline CDR1 KGHSH, CDR2 LQKENI. V was cut by 2 bases and J by 0 bases, with 10 bases left in between. The CDR3 covers 15 residues. CDR3 sequence: CASSPTRDHQETQYF. CDR3 bases: TGTGCCAGCTCACCAACCCGAGACCACCAAGAGACCCAGTACTTC.

This sequence joins TRBV18 and TRBJ2-7; 7 bases align to TRBD1. Trimming removed 5 bases from V and 4 bases from J; junction bases left unmatched: 5. Per the germline V gene, CDR1 is KGHSH and CDR2 is LQKENI. This CDR3 has 13 residues. In nucleotides, the CDR3 is TGTGCCAGCTCAATGACAGGGTATTACGAGCAGTACGTC. It translates to CASSMTGYYEQYV.

This clonotype has just a few counts. V is TRBV28 and J is TRBJ1-1; no definite D call. The CDR3 is 15 amino acids. Trimming stripped 9 bases from V and 5 bases from J, with 22 bases between. Germline values: CDR1 MDHEN, CDR2 SYDVKM. The CDR3 is CASKASSLEATEAFF. DNA of the CDR3: TGTGCCAGTAAGGCGTCCAGCCTTGAAGCGACTGAAGCTTTCTTT.

This clonotype was seen a handful of times. V usage is TRBV4-1 and J usage is TRBJ2-7; D not resolved. The V gene's germline CDR1 is MGHRA and CDR2 YSYEKL. The CDR3 sequence is 12 residues long. Trimming removed 0 bases from V and 7 bases from J, with 7 bases in between. The CDR3 spells CASSQDPREQYF. DNA for the CDR3: TGCGCCAGCAGCCAAGACCCCCGGGAGCAGTACTTC.